This TCR beta chain was identified during a study of blood T cell repertoires in COVID-19. As for the study in general: The study drew acute and convalescent COVID-19 samples from the United States, Italy and Spain.

The germline V gene has CDR1 SEHNR and CDR2 FQNEAQ (reference sequence). There are 17 residues in the CDR3. V lost 0 bases and J lost 7; bases outside the gene matches: 11. Participants were aged about 18 to 90 years, lived in some 23 US areas, and enrolled virtually. Some clones are missing from TCRdb's copy, which holds only in-frame ones; the method was immunoSEQ multiplex PCR. This table holds hundreds of thousands of clones, around 86% found once. The clonotype was recovered from a man in his 60s who had recovered from COVID-19. The chain carries TRBV7-9 and TRBJ1-5, with 8 bases fitting TRBD1. The sequencing sample was made of PBMCs or T cells enriched from blood (not recorded which). CDR3 region: CASSLASGGASAQPQHF. CDR3 bases: TGTGCCAGCAGCTTAGCCTCAGGGGGCGCATCGGCCCAGCCCCAGCATTTT.